This TCR beta chain was sequenced during a study of T cells in Graves' hyperthyroidism and ophthalmopathy (dated by TCRdb to between 2018 and 2020). Background on the whole study: Peripheral blood samples were taken at the time of initial diagnosis, prior to any treatment. In addition, the study compared T-cell repertoires in thyroid tissue and in blood from several Graves' hyperthyroidism patients. The paper reports TCR Vbeta CDR3 sequencing of some 140 peripheral blood samples: around 45 ophthalmopathy, around 80 hyperthyroidism and 17 progressor patients. Whether ophthalmopathy could be predicted prospectively was tested in an independent validation cohort made up of under 20 hyperthyroidism patients plus 17 patients who later progressed to ophthalmopathy. The 100 or so discovery patients were randomly split 7:3 into training and test sets. To identify TCR V-J signatures that set the groups apart, the researchers used a discovery cohort of 90 to 100 patients, made up of 40 to 45 with Graves' ophthalmopathy and 57 with stable Graves' hyperthyroidism. Following sampling, methimazole starting at 30 mg daily was given to hyperthyroidism patients, and high-dose intravenous methylprednisolone was given to ophthalmopathy patients. Study-wide conclusions, independent of this receptor: In validation, the model predicted progression to ophthalmopathy a median of roughly 6.5 months before onset, with about 71% sensitivity and about 72% specificity. In cross-validation, a model built on a 13 V-J signature told ophthalmopathy apart from stable hyperthyroidism with about 90% sensitivity and around 84% specificity, and in testing the same model reached 80%/75%. Sample size was not statistically predetermined, and investigators were not blinded to group allocation. Blood samples also contained most of the expanded thyroid clonotypes (frequency above 0.001), which suggests that blood repertoires may reflect thyroid immune responses.

Remarks on this clonotype: Its antigen target is currently unknown. Per-base qualities were not stored, and no clone one base away is much larger.

Hyperthyroidism patients were aged 18 to 65 years and newly diagnosed, with disease duration of less than 2 months. Patients with uncontrolled infections, other autoimmune diseases, pregnancy or lactation were excluded. Diagnoses were established on the basis of clinical symptoms, serum thyroxine and TRAb, thyroid ultrasound, and orbital computed tomography. Blood from progressor patients was collected at the time of first diagnosis with hyperthyroidism, before any ophthalmopathy symptoms had appeared. Ficoll-Paque density gradient centrifugation was used to isolate PBMCs from 10 ml of fresh peripheral blood. Patients classed as progressors first received a Graves' hyperthyroidism diagnosis and then went on to develop ophthalmopathy during follow-up. Total RNA was extracted using Trizol reagent, and RNA quality was assessed on an Agilent 2100 Bioanalyzer. The CDR3, from cysteine to phenylalanine, totals 14 residues. The sequence is cut down to CDR3 DNA, 42 bases in frame from base 1. The germline V gene sets CDR1 to MNHNS and CDR2 to SASEGT. V loses 10 bases, J loses 5 bases, and the germline ends lie 20 bases apart.

The TCR beta CDR3 regions were amplified from the RNA transcripts. The TCR CDR3 was subjected to a first round of RT-PCR using the HTBI primer set and the Qiagen OneStep RT-PCR kit. Libraries were constructed in a second round of multiplex PCR, after which size selection and purification were performed. The libraries were sequenced on an Illumina HiSeq2000 using paired-end 100 bp reads. Per the original workflow: Raw data were processed with SOAPnuke, discarding reads with adapters, uncalled bases, mean Phred below 15, or no exact constant-primer or identifier match. COPE v1.2.5 was used to merge the high-quality paired reads, and each unique nucleotide sequence was defined as a clonotype. MiTCR v1.1 was used to align clonotypes to the IMGT TRBV, TRBD and TRBJ reference segments. The analysis included only V-J combinations with a frequency above 0.0001, which together covered roughly 99% of the repertoires. The TCS score was defined as F50 (clonal expansion) divided by E x V (chaos), with BLOSUM62-based TCRdist calculated between CDR3 peptides within each V-J. Welch's t-statistics and random forest reduced some 510 V-J features to 10 to 15, which were used in a naive Bayes classifier (R e1071). TCRdb reprocessing: public reads trimmed at Q25 with fastp, clones called with MiXCR, in-frame beta chains kept. Each entry is one CDR3 protein sequence, shown with its most common DNA and genes. None of the V and J calls come from the authors' own analysis; TCRdb made them. The sample includes around 700,000 distinct CDR3 sequences, with 18% observed a single time. Of the sample, approximately 15% falls within the top ten clones.

The sequenced sample consisted of blood. The receptor's source is a woman between 45 and 60 years old with Graves' hyperthyroidism that later progressed to Graves' ophthalmopathy. In this chain, TRBV6-1 is recombined with TRBJ1-1, with the D gene not confidently named. The DNA sequence is given as TGTGCCATACTCCGGGCGGGAGTAAGGACTGAAGCTTTCTTT. It translates as CAILRAGVRTEAFF.